The 18 T cell receptor beta chains below come from one sample, sequenced in a study of cytomegalovirus exposure and HLA in healthy donors. 60 Vbeta and 13 Jbeta primers were used in PCR. Measured with immunoSEQ multiplex PCR; TCRdb has only the in-frame clones, and not every one. The ten top clones account for 2.4%, within a sample of around 64,000 clones. Material for sequencing was PBMCs. The receptors stem from a female donor in good health and CMV-seropositive.

The rearrangement links TRBV30 to TRBJ2-7; 8 positions match TRBD1. The CDR3 is made up of 14 amino acids. Germline CDR1 is GTSNPN and CDR2 is SVGIG (reference sequence). Trimming removed 5 bases from V and 0 bases from J; junction bases left unmatched: 6. The CDR3 loop reads CAWATGGDSYEQYF. As DNA, the CDR3 is TGTGCCTGGGCCACAGGGGGAGACTCCTACGAGCAGTACTTC.

V gene TRBV9 combines with J gene TRBJ2-7; D possibly corresponds to TRBD1 (5 bases). V was shortened by 3 bases and J by 2 bases, with 15 bases between the two germline ends. Germline CDR1 and CDR2: SGDLS and YYNGEE. The CDR3 extends over 15 amino acids. The CDR3 bases are TGTGCCAGCAGCGCGGTCGACGACAGCGCCTACGAGCAGTACTTC. Translated: CASSAVDDSAYEQYF.

V usage is TRBV6-5 and J usage is TRBJ1-2; tentatively, D is TRBD1 (5 bases). V was pared by 6 bases and J by 5 bases, with 19 bases between. This CDR3 is built from 15 residues. Per germline, CDR1 MNHEY and CDR2 SVGAGI. The CDR3 reads CASSPGGGQVYGYTF. The CDR3 DNA reads as TGTGCCAGCAGCCCCGGGGGTGGGCAAGTATATGGCTACACCTTC.

This chain connects TRBV30 to TRBJ1-2, with TRBD1 matching 8 bases. The CDR3 covers 15 residues. Germline values: CDR1 GTSNPN, CDR2 SVGIG (reference sequence). V lost 0 bases, J lost 3 bases, and 6 bases stayed unmatched. CDR3 in DNA: TGTGCCTGGAGTGTAGGAGCAGGGGGCGACTATGGCTACACCTTC. Residues: CAWSVGAGGDYGYTF. Full variable domain (remainder filled in from reference TRBV30 and TRBJ1-2): SQTIHQWPATLVQPVGSPLSLECTVEGTSNPNLYWYRQAAGRGLQLLFYSVGIGQISSEVPQNLSASRPQDRQFILSSKKLLLSDSGFYLCAWSVGAGGDYGYTFGSGTRLTVV.

V gene TRBV28 combines with J gene TRBJ2-3; 9 bases are a match to TRBD1. The CDR3 loop spans 13 amino acids. Germline V gene data show CDR1 as MDHEN and CDR2 as SYDVKM. V trimming: 6 bases; J trimming: 5 bases; junction bases outside the gene matches: 3. CDR3 sequence reads: CASRGQGLDTQYF. The CDR3 region has the DNA TGTGCCAGCAGGGGACAGGGTTTAGATACGCAGTATTTT.

V usage is TRBV28 and J usage is TRBJ1-2; maybe TRBD1 (5 bases). CDR1 and CDR2 from the germline V gene are MDHEN and SYDVKM. The germline V and J ends were trimmed by 5 bases and 3 bases, with 13 bases remaining between them. The CDR3 contains 14 residues. CDR3 protein: CASSPPGIDYGYTF. The DNA of the CDR3 is TGTGCCAGCAGTCCTCCAGGGATTGACTATGGCTACACCTTC.

The genes are TRBV27 and TRBJ2-7; D perhaps matches TRBD1 (5 bases). CDR1 and CDR2 from the germline V gene are MNHEY and SMNVEV (reference sequence). CDR3 length: 14 amino acids. Trimming stripped 2 bases from V and 3 bases from J, with 11 bases between. The CDR3 loop reads CASSLAGHSYEQYF. The DNA of the CDR3 is TGTGCCAGCAGTTTAGCTGGACACAGCTACGAGCAGTACTTC.

The V call is TRBV7-6, the J call TRBJ2-7, with a tentative D call TRBD2 (6 bases). The germline V gene has CDR1 SGHVS and CDR2 FNYEAQ. The CDR3 contains 16 residues. Between the trimmed V and J ends, which lost 3 bases and 7 bases, there was a span of 22 bases. The CDR3 region has the DNA TGTGCCAGCAGCTTGAGAGGCGGGGCCACAGTAACGGAGCAGTACTTC. It encodes CASSLRGGATVTEQYF.

V usage is TRBV7-9 and J usage is TRBJ1-6; D gene ambiguous. Germline loops: CDR1 SEHNR, CDR2 FQNEAQ (reference sequence). This CDR3 has 15 amino acids. V lost 1 base to trimming and J lost 6 bases, with 10 bases between them. The CDR3 coding sequence is TGTGCCAGCAGCTTAGGGTCTACGTCTAATTCACCCCTCCACTTT. As protein: CASSLGSTSNSPLHF.

This sequence joins TRBV25-1 and TRBJ1-2; 7 bases line up with TRBD1. Germline lookup yields CDR1 MGHDK and CDR2 SYGVNS. The V segment lost 4 bases and the J segment 7 bases; nucleotides outside the gene matches: 3. The CDR3 contains 12 residues. For the CDR3, the DNA is TGTGCCAGCAGTGGCTCAGGGGGTGGCTACACCTTC. Amino acids: CASSGSGGGYTF.

The chain combines TRBV6-5 with TRBJ1-2, with TRBD1 as a possible D gene (5 bases). The germline gives CDR1 MNHEY, CDR2 SVGAGI. The CDR3 has 13 residues. Trimming left V 0 bases short and J 8 bases short, with 10 bases between. The CDR3 loop is CASSYSGQFGYTF. The CDR3 coding sequence is TGTGCCAGCAGTTACTCGGGGCAATTCGGCTACACCTTC.

The chain uses TRBV4-2 and TRBJ2-2; 9 nucleotides match TRBD2. Germline CDR1 LGHNA, CDR2 YNFKEQ. The V segment lost 0 bases and the J segment 2 bases; nucleotides outside the gene matches: 4. This CDR3 is 17 amino acids long. CDR3 region: CASSQEGGGANTGELFF. CDR3 in DNA: TGTGCCAGCAGCCAAGAGGGCGGGGGGGCAAACACCGGGGAGCTGTTTTTT.

The V and J genes are TRBV6-4 and TRBJ2-2; D might be TRBD2 (5 bases). Germline V gene data show CDR1 as MRHNA and CDR2 as SNTAGT. The CDR3 is 13 residues long. Trimming took 3 bases from V and 5 from J, leaving 7 bases between them. CDR3 amino acids: CASSERETGELFF. CDR3 nucleotides: TGTGCCAGCAGTGAAAGGGAGACCGGGGAGCTGTTTTTT.

The chain combines TRBV4-1 with TRBJ2-7; 10 bases are a match to TRBD1. The CDR3 consists of 14 residues. Germline values: CDR1 MGHRA, CDR2 YSYEKL. V lost 4 bases to trimming and J lost 6 bases; unmatched junction nucleotides: 6. CDR3 nucleotide sequence: TGCGCCAGCAGCCCCGGGACAGGGGACGGCGAGCAGTACTTC. It yields the protein CASSPGTGDGEQYF.

The rearrangement uses TRBV5-4 and TRBJ1-2, with 8 bases aligning to TRBD1. The germline gives CDR1 SGHNT, CDR2 YYREEE (reference sequence). This CDR3 is built from 17 residues. The V gene end was trimmed by 0 bases and the J gene end by 6 bases; junction bases not matched to a gene: 13. CDR3 nucleotide sequence: TGTGCCAGCAGCTTGGTGCAGGGGGCGTACGCGAGGCATGGCTACACCTTC. It is translated as CASSLVQGAYARHGYTF. Complete variable domain (other parts from reference TRBV5-4 and TRBJ1-2): ETGVTQSPTHLIKTRGQQVTLRCSSQSGHNTVSWYQQALGQGPQFIFQYYREEENGRGNFPPRFSGLQFPNYSSELNVNALELDDSALYLCASSLVQGAYARHGYTFGSGTRLTVV.

The chain is built from TRBV5-1 and TRBJ1-2; TRBD1 might be the D (6 bases). This CDR3 spans 14 amino acids. Germline V gives CDR1 SGHRS, CDR2 YFSETQ. Trimming stripped 3 bases from V and 0 bases from J, with 9 bases between. The CDR3 spells CASSWTAPNYGYTF. The CDR3 coding sequence is TGCGCCAGCAGCTGGACAGCTCCTAACTATGGCTACACCTTC. The whole variable domain, filled in from reference TRBV5-1 and TRBJ1-2, reads KAGVTQTPRYLIKTRGQQVTLSCSPISGHRSVSWYQQTPGQGLQFLFEYFSETQRNKGNFPGRFSGRQFSNSRSEMNVSTLELGDSALYLCASSWTAPNYGYTFGSGTRLTVV.

As DNA, the CDR3 is TGCGCCAGCAGCCAAGATGAGAGCCGCTACAATGAGCAGTTCTTC. Protein product: CASSQDESRYNEQFF. The chain has TRBV4-3 and TRBJ2-1; no firm D call. Deletions cut 0 bases from V and 3 bases from J, with 9 bases between. The CDR3 totals 15 residues. Germline values: CDR1 LGHNA, CDR2 YSLEER.

This chain links TRBV30 with TRBJ2-3; D is possibly TRBD2 (5 bases). The V end was cut by 7 bases, the J end by 8 bases, with 10 bases between. The germline gives CDR1 GTSNPN, CDR2 SVGIG (reference sequence). The CDR3 consists of 10 residues. CDR3 nucleotides: TGTGCCTCACGCGGGCTTACGCAGTATTTT. This codes for CASRGLTQYF.